This section outlines one TCR beta chain sequence together with its context. This clonotype was found a few times. Its target antigen remains unknown. Within one base of it there is no much larger clone, and no base qualities were kept. Library construction relied on 5' RACE. The instrument was an Illumina HiSeq 2000. A universal primer binding site was introduced by template switching, and a unique molecular identifier was present in the final cDNA, enabling accurate counting of TCR cDNA molecules. Specific primers in the conserved constant-segment region were used to synthesize first-strand cDNA for TCR alpha and beta chains. To control for contamination, every cDNA library was double barcoded, receiving both a SMART-Mk sample barcode and Illumina barcodes. Two successive PCR steps introduced TruSeq adapter sequences along with Illumina sample barcodes. Sequencing of the TCR alpha and beta cDNA libraries was done on the Illumina HiSeq platform using custom primers. In the authors' own workflow: Raw reads were processed with MiGEC to extract unique molecular identifiers, and MiXCR was used to determine CDR3 positions. Recombination models were inferred per individual with the repgenHMM and IGoR tools using an EM algorithm. Shared clonotype analysis was performed with the tcR package in R, normalizing sharing by the product of cloneset sizes. Out-of-frame nonproductive sequences were analyzed to study raw recombination free of thymic and clonal selection effects. The public reads were quality trimmed at Q25 with fastp and then assembled into clones with MiXCR by TCRdb, keeping productive beta chains. Rows are unified per CDR3 protein, each entry keeping the most common DNA and genes. TCRdb's processing, not the authors', yielded these V and J calls. For this sample there are around 280,000 distinct CDR3 sequences; around 8.8% appear just once. Approximately 2% of the sample comes from the top ten.

The sample originates from a study of identical twins (dated by TCRdb to about 2016). For the study in its entirety: To test whether fetal clonotypes persist, the study used deep sequencing on TCR alpha and beta repertoires from monozygotic twins, unrelated adults of various ages, and cord blood. To rule out contamination, the twin experiments were replicated at different times with different library preparation protocols.

Only healthy Caucasian donors were included. The twin cohort consisted of three pairs of female monozygotic twins, all aged roughly 18 to 29 years. Using Miltenyi CD45RO+ enrichment and human naive T-cell isolation kits, memory (CD45RO+) and naive T cells were isolated from PBMC. What the authors observed across the whole study: Because the same donors could not be followed over many years, conclusions were based on cross-sectional statistical analysis. Out-of-frame TCR alpha sharing in monozygotic twins was systematically underestimated by recombination models, whereas sharing between unrelated individuals was in agreement with the recombination models. Abundant cord blood beta clonotypes had fewer insertions, young adult naive repertoires showed a similar but weaker trend, and memory repertoires showed no such trend. Compared with coincidental sharing between unrelated individuals, out-of-frame TCR alpha sequences shared between twins showed an excess of sequences with low generation probability. Zero-insertion analyses could be partly confounded by invariant T cells such as MAIT and iNKT, although diverse VJ usage argued against such confounding for most clonotypes. Excess twin sharing in beta out-of-frame sequences was weaker because fewer shared sequences lowered the signal-to-noise ratio.

The CDR3 numbers 15 residues from cysteine through valine. The sequence is cut down to CDR3 DNA, 45 bases in frame from base 1. V is clipped by 0 bases and J by 5 bases, and the sequence between their germline boundaries is 14 bases long. The germline V gene encodes CDR1 LGHNA and CDR2 YNFKEQ. This sample was also put to use in a study of yellow fever vaccine responses in identical twins. The second study's paper adds: The authors reported that the T cell response to vaccination in identical twins appeared partly convergent and partly personalized. In identical twins, the study followed T cell clones that responded to the vaccine with precision.

This sequence uses TRBV4-2 and TRBJ2-7, with the D gene uncertain. The source of this sequence is a woman aged 18-29 years in good health. The specimen was memory (CD45RO+) T cells sorted from blood. The cell subset or site label on this specimen signifies: CD45RO+ enriched T cells. The base sequence is TGTGCCAGCAGCCAAGAGGCAGGCCCCTGGGACGAGCAGTACGTC. Its amino acids are CASSQEAGPWDEQYV.